This TCR beta chain is from a study of cytomegalovirus exposure and HLA in healthy donors (dated by TCRdb to about 2017). For the study in its entirety: An earlier analysis of fewer than 750 of the donors reported under 300 Gb of sequence data and 117 million unique TCR beta sequences obtained from around 190 million T cells. Roughly 300 gigabases of sequencing data and approximately 84 million unique TCR sequences were included in an early release covering 550 to 800 HLA-typed donors. Among the roughly 430 genotyped donors, approximately 82% belonged to the genetic ancestry cluster associated with self-reported Caucasian donors. The study aimed to test whether signatures of past pathogen exposure could be identified by cataloging public T cell receptors. The study used immunosequencing to profile the T cell repertoires of approximately 640 subjects and linked those repertoires to cytomegalovirus serostatus. In addition to the first cohort of roughly 700 subjects, a separate validation cohort of approximately 130 different subjects was used. High-throughput TCR immunosequencing, statistical association of individual TCRs with disease status, and machine learning were combined to predict cytomegalovirus infection status. A later analysis re-examined previously published TCR beta repertoires from several hundred donors and added high-resolution HLA genotyping to investigate patterns of TCR occurrence. Rather than drawing on any new phenotypic data, the later analysis identified candidate immune exposures from TCR beta sequences and the way those sequences occurred across donors. To decide whether each TCR beta V gene segment behaved as functional or pseudogenic, an earlier analysis of fewer than 750 of the donors relied on high-throughput TCR beta sequencing. Alongside the repertoire data, information on donor age, sex, ethnicity and CMV serostatus was compiled. In a later genetic analysis, genome-wide SNP genotypes for about 55% of the 666 donors were used, and that subset was treated as a discovery cohort. All discovery cohort repertoires had been generated using a single sequencing platform. HLA typing included class I and class II loci at four-digit resolution. The number of typed donors differed by locus: about 620-640 for A, B, C, DRB1 and DQB1; 522 for DQA1; 606 for DPA1; and some 470 for DPB1. Because of strong linkage in the cohort, five DR-DQ haplotypes were treated as single units for association and clustering. Among about 400 genotyped donors of the cohort, an average of approximately 240,000 unique TCR beta nucleotide sequences was sequenced per donor, of which about 20% were non-productive. What the research found in general, with its limitations: HLA typing was unavailable for some donors at each locus, so association tests used only the typed subset. In a later genetic analysis, fewer N-insertions in productive TCRs were reported among donors in an Asian-associated ancestry cluster than the approximately 630-donor mean. A further reported finding was that TCR beta sequences accurately predicted the HLA-A and HLA-B alleles for most subjects in the first cohort. Because counts were too low, some 16 rarely observed V segments, including chromosome 9 orphons, were excluded from the earlier analysis of around 590 of the donors. Immune exposure information for the cohort was limited to CMV serostatus. Most TCR sequences were observed very rarely across donors, whereas some public TCRs were present in many individuals. A later analysis reported that several top co-occurrence clusters appeared linked to parvovirus B19, influenza, CMV and Epstein-Barr virus. Some IMGT-functional V segments, including TRBV6-2 and TRBV6-3, could not be told apart with the 87-base-pair reads, so those segments were excluded. A later analysis found that TCR association rates varied across HLA loci, with DRB1 alleles showing the most associated TCRs and HLA-C alleles the fewest. Roughly uniform sequencing depth across donors was assumed in presence/absence analyses, although this assumption may not hold. In an earlier analysis of about 600 of the donors, most TCR beta V segments appeared in productive rearrangements about 87% or about 30% of the time, broadly matching IMGT annotations. The sequencing pipeline was judged likely to have produced a cluster of highly shared sequence variants as a technical artifact. The study listed 164 TCR beta chains as associated with cytomegalovirus. This cohort had only TCR beta chains sequenced, and the lack of alpha or paired-chain data limited which features could be detected. A later analysis found that HLA-associated TCR beta chains were more clonally expanded and had lower generation probabilities than equally common non-associated chains. The authors suggested that the approach could potentially be extended to other disease states and immunological phenotypes. Specific HLA alleles were associated with some 15,000 TCR beta sequences at a false discovery rate of 0.05 in a later analysis. A later analysis found that most CMV-associated TCR beta chains appeared HLA-restricted, with HLA associations seemingly driven largely by CMV exposure. Assigning TCR associations to individual alleles was difficult when HLA alleles, especially DR and DQ, strongly co-occurred. In vitro tests confirmed that three of the cytomegalovirus-associated TCR beta chains recognize cytomegalovirus antigens. Linkage disequilibrium might explain the correlated functional status among segregating V segments, but an unknown experimental factor could not be ruled out. The classifier was reported to diagnose cytomegalovirus status with high specificity and sensitivity in both the original cohort and the validation cohort. A later genetic analysis associated a missense DCLRE1C variant with V-gene and J-gene trimming of TCR beta chains, and an independent cohort replicated the association.

The method was the immunoSEQ multiplex PCR assay. The multiplex PCR relied on a mix of 60 forward primers for TCR Vbeta segments and 13 reverse primers for TCR Jbeta segments. A multiplex PCR assay on genomic DNA amplified the CDR3 region of rearranged TCR beta genes. Amplified TCR beta libraries were sequenced as 87-base-pair reads on the Illumina HiSeq System. The paper's processing steps were these. A later analysis tallied 75 million to 85 million unique TCR beta chains across the 640 or so repertoires, and approximately 12 million of those chains were shared by two or more donors. A nearest-neighbor algorithm error-corrected the raw reads and collapsed the reads into unique sequences, merging closely related sequences to remove PCR and sequencing errors. Alignment of CDR3 sequences to IMGT reference sequences was used to assign V, D and J gene segments. For a sequence to be retained, a match of at least six nucleotides to both a V gene segment and a J gene segment was required. A rearrangement counted as productive if the CDR3 had no stop codons and remained in frame with V and J, and every other rearrangement counted as non-productive. CDR3 was defined according to IMGT convention as the region running from the second conserved V-encoded cysteine to the conserved J-encoded phenylalanine. In an earlier analysis of roughly 610 of the donors, sequences lacking an unambiguous match to a single V gene segment were excluded. An earlier analysis of approximately 590 of the donors called V segments functional above 56.7% productive rearrangements and segregating when the between-donor standard deviation exceeded 5%. A statistical classification framework was built to diagnose cytomegalovirus status from the catalog of TCR beta chain sequences. In a later analysis, V and J genes were assigned by comparing TCR nucleotide sequences against IMGT/GENE-DB human TR gene sequences. A later analysis assigned CDR3 sequences and most-parsimonious VDJ recombination scenarios with the TCRdist pipeline. A later analysis defined each TCR beta chain by its CDR3 amino acid sequence plus V-gene family, and excluded reads lacking a unique V-gene family. As a way to deal with suspected cross-contamination and a sequencing artifact, a later analysis dropped hundreds of nucleotide sequences that were highly shared and had low generation probability. In a later analysis, a clonal expansion index for each public chain was calculated from normalized within-repertoire ranks of inferred template counts. In a later analysis, generation probabilities were computed with a VDJ recombination model fitted to out-of-frame rearrangements, and the resulting probabilities were checked against IGoR. A later analysis scored TCR-TCR, TCR-HLA and TCR-CMV co-occurrence with hypergeometric tests, applying a repertoire-size bias correction to TCR pairs. A later analysis estimated false discovery rates by permuting HLA or CMV assignments 20 times. In a later analysis, co-occurring TCRs were grouped using DBSCAN, and TCRdist sequence similarity was added for clustering within HLA-allele-positive subsets. For co-occurrence clustering, repertoires with fewer than 30,000 or more than 120,000 public chains were excluded, along with a handful of repertoires with anomalous nucleotide sharing. Drawn from immuneACCESS, this table holds only the in-frame rearrangements with V and J called that TCRdb kept. Clones are partly lost; checked studies trace under half to an unresolved V gene and leave the rest unexplained. The DNA gave D and trimming, while V, J and clone size come from that table. The sample's records list under 200,000 clones. Around 0.8% of the sample belongs to the ten largest clones.

In the germline V gene, CDR1 corresponds to SGDLS and CDR2 to YYNGEE. Ends trimmed: V by 4 bases, J by 4 bases; bases unmatched to a gene: 9. The CDR3, cysteine through phenylalanine, is 15 amino acids long. Only the CDR3 DNA is retained, 45 bases long and in frame from the first base. Turning to this clone: Its target antigen remains unknown.

The cohort comprised some 680 healthy bone marrow donors. Cohort members were all nominally healthy when sampled, although unrecorded immune exposures were likely present. The donor was CMV seropositive and belonged to the group of 250 to 300 seropositive cohort members. Every donor gave a peripheral blood sample, and the peripheral blood mononuclear cells from that sample were used for TCR beta sequencing. The Qiagen DNeasy Blood Extraction Kit was used to extract genomic DNA from the blood cell samples. The clonotype originates from a woman younger than 30 in good health and CMV-seropositive. The rearrangement combines TRBV9 with TRBJ2-5; TRBD2 agrees with 8 junctional bases. Specimen: PBMCs. The CDR3 protein: CASSPRAGAGETQYF. The DNA sequence follows: TGTGCCAGCAGCCCCCGAGCGGGAGCTGGAGAGACCCAGTACTTC. The variable domain in full, with residues beyond the CDR3 obtained from the reference TRBV9 and TRBJ2-5 genes, is DSGVTQTPKHLITATGQRVTLRCSPRSGDLSVYWYQQSLDQGLQFLIQYYNGEERAKGNILERFSAQQFPDLHSELNLSSLELGDSALYFCASSPRAGAGETQYFGPGTRLLVL.